These 3 T cell receptor beta chains came from one sample sequenced in a study of PD-L1 blockade in urothelial cancer. TCRdb's table, derived via immunoSEQ multiplex PCR, lists solely in-frame clones and lacks some. The sample has approximately 38,000 clones, around 88% seen once. The sequences come from PBMCs, collected around atezolizumab (anti-PD-L1) treatment. The source of these receptors is a man aged 55 to 70 with urothelial cancer.

V gene TRBV10-1 combines with J gene TRBJ1-1, with D perhaps matching TRBD1 (5 bases). The ends were cut back, 3 bases at V and 4 bases at J, with 12 bases in the middle. The CDR3 is 14 residues long. The germline CDR1 and CDR2 sequences are WNHNN and SYGVQD (reference sequence). CDR3 sequence (DNA): TGCGCCAGCAGTGACTTAATGGGGGGCACTGAAGCTTTCTTT. This encodes CASSDLMGGTEAFF.

The rearrangement links TRBV14 to TRBJ2-2; TRBD1 might be the D (5 bases). CDR3 size: 19 residues. CDR1 and CDR2 from the germline V gene are SGHDN and FVKESK. With 0 bases removed from V and 0 bases from J, the gap between germline ends came to 17 bases. The DNA of the CDR3 is TGTGCCAGCAGCCAAGAATATTTAGGGGCGGACGCGAACACCGGGGAGCTGTTTTTT. This gives the protein CASSQEYLGADANTGELFF.

This clone showed up just a few times. The gene calls are TRBV7-3 and TRBJ2-6; D may be TRBD2 (5 bases). CDR3 length: 18 residues. CDR1 and CDR2 (germline): SGHTA, FQGTGA. Trimming cost V 4 bases and J 2 bases, with 18 bases left between them. The CDR3 nucleotides are TGTGCCAGCAGCTCTCCGGACCAGGAGAGGGCTGGGGCCAACGTCCTGACTTTC. This codes for CASSSPDQERAGANVLTF.